This T cell receptor (beta chain) was captured in a study of blood T cell repertoires in COVID-19. Germline V gene sequence: CDR1 WSHSY, CDR2 SAAADI. The CDR3 totals 15 residues. Trimming cost V 0 bases and J 5 bases, with 13 bases left between them. As originally analysed: The assay estimated nucleated cells by amplifying reference gene primers. TCRdb's table, derived via immunoSEQ multiplex PCR, lists solely in-frame clones and lacks some. V and J calls plus clone size are reproduced from that table; the DNA served to infer D and trimming. The sample shows some 100,000 clones, 85% to 90% of them seen only once.

The chain links TRBV10-2 to TRBJ1-2; D unclear. The origin of this receptor is a woman of 80 years or more with active COVID-19. Sequenced material: peripheral blood. The CDR3 sequence is CASSESTTAGYGYTF. The CDR3 region has the DNA TGCGCCAGCAGTGAGTCGACAACGGCCGGTTATGGCTACACCTTC.